The 15 T cell receptor beta chains given below trace back to one sample, sequenced in a study of blood T cell repertoires in COVID-19. Sequenced by immunoSEQ multiplex PCR; TCRdb stores in-frame clones only, minus some. The profile shows fewer than 250,000 clones, roughly 87% of them singletons. Input material: PBMCs or T cells enriched from blood (not recorded which). Receptor source: a man between 25 and 39 years old in a cohort exposed to, infected with or recovered from COVID-19 (not recorded which).

The V gene is TRBV5-1, the J gene TRBJ2-5, with D possibly TRBD2 on 6 matching bases. The V end lost 4 bases, the J end lost 5 bases, and 15 bases lay between the germline ends. The CDR3 spans 14 residues. Germline-derived CDR1 and CDR2 are SGHRS and YFSETQ. Here the CDR3 reads CASSRSGGLETQYF. The CDR3 nucleotides are TGCGCCAGCAGCCGTTCTGGAGGGCTGGAGACCCAGTACTTC.

The chain uses TRBV9 and TRBJ2-4; 10 nucleotides line up with TRBD1. V dropped 0 bases and J dropped 4; count of bases not matched to a gene: 7. Germline V gene data show CDR1 as SGDLS and CDR2 as YYNGEE. The CDR3 covers 17 residues. CDR3 nucleotides: TGTGCCAGCAGCGTAGACCCCGGACAGGGGGTGAAAAACATTCAGTACTTC. Its protein is CASSVDPGQGVKNIQYF.

This chain links TRBV5-6 with TRBJ2-7; D is perhaps TRBD2 (6 bases). Germline loops: CDR1 SGHDT, CDR2 YYEEEE. The CDR3 covers 14 residues. The V and J ends lost 0 bases and 3 bases respectively, with 10 bases between them. The CDR3 reads CASSLVGGNYEQYF. CDR3 nucleotides: TGTGCCAGCAGCTTGGTCGGGGGAAACTACGAGCAGTACTTC.

The CDR3 bases are TGTGCCAGCAGCTTAGTTAGACAGGGCTACGAGCAGTACTTC. It codes for CASSLVRQGYEQYF. The chain couples TRBV7-9 to TRBJ2-7; 7 bases are a match to TRBD1. The ends lost 1 base at V and 3 bases at J; junction bases unmatched: 3. CDR3 length: 14 residues. The V gene's germline CDR1 is SEHNR and CDR2 FQNEAQ (reference sequence). Combining the CDR3 with reference TRBV7-9 and TRBJ2-7 gives the whole variable domain DTGVSQNPRHKITKRGQNVTFRCDPISEHNRLYWYRQTLGQGPEFLTYFQNEAQLEKSRLLSDRFSAERPKGSFSTLEIQRTEQGDSAMYLCASSLVRQGYEQYFGPGTRLTVT.

This chain uses TRBV5-1 with TRBJ2-2; 12 positions agree with TRBD2. Trimming removed 4 bases from V and 5 bases from J; junction bases left unmatched: 9. CDR3 length equals 17 residues. Germline-derived CDR1 and CDR2 are SGHRS and YFSETQ. DNA for the CDR3: TGCGCCAGCAGCCCACAAGCAGGACTAGCGGGGACCGGGGAGCTGTTTTTT. Translating it yields CASSPQAGLAGTGELFF.

The rearrangement uses TRBV5-1 and TRBJ2-1, with D perhaps TRBD2 (5 bases). V was shortened by 2 bases and J by 11 bases, with 8 bases between the two germline ends. CDR1 is SGHRS, CDR2 YFSETQ, per germline. This CDR3 spans 11 amino acids. The CDR3 nucleotides read TGCGCCAGCAGCTTAGCGGAAAAGCAGTTCTTC. Amino acid sequence: CASSLAEKQFF.

The rearrangement links TRBV4-1 to TRBJ1-2; unclear D gene. The germline V gene encodes CDR1 MGHRA and CDR2 YSYEKL. The CDR3 totals 14 residues. Trimming left V 0 bases short and J 1 base short, with 6 bases between. The CDR3 loop reads CASSQELINYGYTF. The CDR3 DNA is TGCGCCAGCAGCCAAGAGTTAATTAACTATGGCTACACCTTC.

The rearrangement uses TRBV25-1 and TRBJ1-1; D gene ambiguous. Germline assignment: CDR1 MGHDK and CDR2 SYGVNS. The CDR3 extends over 11 amino acids. V was shortened by 5 bases and J by 7 bases, with 8 bases between the two germline ends. CDR3 amino acids: CASSRNFEAFF. The CDR3 DNA reads as TGTGCCAGCAGTCGAAACTTTGAAGCTTTCTTT. Looking up the rest from reference TRBV25-1 and TRBJ1-1 gives the full variable domain: EADIYQTPRYLVIGTGKKITLECSQTMGHDKMYWYQQDPGMELHLIHYSYGVNSTEKGDLSSESTVSRIRTEHFPLTLESARPSHTSQYLCASSRNFEAFFGQGTRLTVV.

J is TRBJ2-7 and V is TRBV28; D uncertain. Germline V gene sequence: CDR1 MDHEN, CDR2 SYDVKM. There are 15 residues in the CDR3. Trimming shortened V by 1 base and J by 3 bases, and 13 bases separated the two germline ends. The CDR3 DNA is TGTGCCAGCAGTTTATTAGGTCTAGACGGCTACGAGCAGTACTTC. It is translated as CASSLLGLDGYEQYF.

This chain links TRBV15 with TRBJ2-3; possibly TRBD2 for D (5 bases). Germline V gene lookup returns CDR1 LNHNV and CDR2 YYDKDF (reference sequence). V gave up 8 bases and J gave up 6 bases, with 18 bases separating them. The CDR3 is made up of 14 amino acids. In nucleotides, the CDR3 is TGTGCCACCCGTATGGACTCCTTGGCGGATACGCAGTATTTT. It codes for CATRMDSLADTQYF.

The CDR3 nucleotides are TGTGCCAGCAGTTACGAGGAGTATAATTCACCCCTCCACTTT. As protein: CASSYEEYNSPLHF. The chain combines TRBV6-5 with TRBJ1-6; D is undetermined. CDR1 and CDR2 from the germline V gene are MNHEY and SVGAGI. The CDR3 is made up of 14 amino acids. Deletions cut 2 bases from V and 4 bases from J, with 6 bases between.

This clone was counted only a few times. This chain links TRBV7-9 with TRBJ1-6; D call uncertain. Trimming stripped 6 bases from V and 0 bases from J, with 18 bases between. The germline V gene has CDR1 SEHNR and CDR2 FQNEAQ (reference sequence). This CDR3 region has 18 residues. Written as DNA, the CDR3 is TGTGCCAGCAGTCCCCCAGCACGGGGAAGCTCCTATAATTCACCCCTCCACTTT. Translating it yields CASSPPARGSSYNSPLHF.

In this sample, this clone turned up once. The chain carries TRBV5-5 and TRBJ2-7, with a tentative D call TRBD2 (6 bases). V was shortened by 0 bases and J by 5 bases, with 15 bases between the two germline ends. CDR1 is SGHKS, CDR2 YYEKEE, per germline (reference sequence). The CDR3 spans 15 residues. The CDR3 DNA is TGTGCCAGCAGCTTGGAGTGGCGGGAAAGCCACGAGCAGTACTTC. It translates to CASSLEWRESHEQYF. Drawing the rest from reference TRBV5-5 and TRBJ2-7, the complete variable domain is DAGVTQSPTHLIKTRGQQVTLRCSPISGHKSVSWYQQVLGQGPQFIFQYYEKEERGRGNFPDRFSARQFPNYSSELNVNALLLGDSALYLCASSLEWRESHEQYFGPGTRLTVT.

The rearrangement joins TRBV3-1 (or the pseudogene TRBV3-2) to TRBJ2-7; 13 bases match TRBD2. The CDR3 consists of 16 residues. Germline V lookup: CDR1 LGHDT, CDR2 YNNKEL (reference sequence). V was pared by 3 bases and J by 2 bases, with 4 bases of the junction left unmatched. The CDR3 is CASSHLTSGRAYEQYF. DNA of the CDR3: TGTGCCAGCAGCCATTTAACTAGCGGGAGGGCCTACGAGCAGTACTTC.

The V gene is TRBV4-2, the J gene TRBJ2-2, with 7 nucleotides matching TRBD2. In germline, CDR1 is LGHNA, CDR2 YNFKEQ. Losses at the gene ends were 4 bases for V and 0 bases for J; bases not matched to a gene: 2. There are 15 residues in the CDR3. CDR3 coding DNA: TGTGCCAGCAGCCTTACTAGCGCGAACACCGGGGAGCTGTTTTTT. Its protein is CASSLTSANTGELFF.